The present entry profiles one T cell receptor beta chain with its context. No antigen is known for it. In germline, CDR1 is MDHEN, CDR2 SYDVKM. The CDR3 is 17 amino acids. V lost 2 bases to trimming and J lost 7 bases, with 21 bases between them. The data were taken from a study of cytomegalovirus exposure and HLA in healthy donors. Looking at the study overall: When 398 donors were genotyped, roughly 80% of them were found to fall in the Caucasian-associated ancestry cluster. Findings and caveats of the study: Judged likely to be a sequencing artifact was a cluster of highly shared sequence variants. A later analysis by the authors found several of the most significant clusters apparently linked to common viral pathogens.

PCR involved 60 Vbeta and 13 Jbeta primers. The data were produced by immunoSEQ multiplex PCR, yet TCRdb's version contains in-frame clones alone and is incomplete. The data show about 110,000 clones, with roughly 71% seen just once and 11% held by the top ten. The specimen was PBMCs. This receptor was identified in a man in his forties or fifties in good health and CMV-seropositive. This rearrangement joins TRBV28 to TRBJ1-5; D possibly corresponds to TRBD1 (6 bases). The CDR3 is CASSLINLAGANQPQHF. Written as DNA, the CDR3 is TGTGCCAGCAGTTTAATCAACTTGGCAGGGGCCAACCAGCCCCAGCATTTT.